Listed here are 2 T cell receptor beta chains from one sample, sequenced in a study of shared clonotypes between healthy human individuals. Method: immunoSEQ multiplex PCR; TCRdb's copy keeps in-frame clones and lacks some. The sample holds around 600,000 clones; less than 98% are singletons and the top ten take 0.055% to 0.07%. Sequencing was done on a sample of naive CD4+ T cells sorted from blood. Specified subset: CD45RA+ positively selected. These receptors came from a woman in her thirties in good health.

Only one count was recorded for this clone. CDR3 sequence: CASSQDSRTDTQYF. CDR3 coding DNA: TGCGCCAGCAGCCAAGATTCCCGGACAGATACGCAGTATTTT. The chain links TRBV4-1 to TRBJ2-3, with D unclear. The CDR3 has 14 amino acids. Trimming cost V 0 bases and J 3 bases, with 7 bases left between them. Germline CDR1 and CDR2: MGHRA and YSYEKL.

This clone was recorded only once. The chain carries TRBV27 and TRBJ2-1; TRBD2 matches at 8 bases. CDR3 length: 13 residues. Germline V gives CDR1 MNHEY, CDR2 SMNVEV (reference sequence). V shed 6 bases, J shed 12 bases, and the junction held 10 bases outside the gene matches. CDR3 sequence: CASSPHGGGLQFF. DNA of the CDR3: TGTGCCAGCAGCCCACACGGGGGGGGCCTGCAGTTCTTC.